Following are 10 T cell receptor beta chains from one sample sequenced in a study of blood T cell repertoires in COVID-19. Only in-frame clones appear in the TCRdb table, and some are missing; sequencing was by immunoSEQ multiplex PCR. The table lists about 260,000 clones, over 80% of them singletons. What was sequenced was PBMCs or T cells enriched from blood (not recorded which). These receptors came from a man aged 45-65 years who had been exposed to COVID-19.

This clone was observed a few times. The CDR3 sequence: CASSQDSEIGELFF. The DNA for the CDR3 is TGTGCCAGCAGCCAAGATAGTGAGATCGGGGAGCTGTTTTTT. The chain links TRBV3-1 (or the pseudogene TRBV3-2) to TRBJ2-2; no clear D. V lost 0 bases, J lost 7 bases, and 9 bases lay in between. Germline V gene sequence: CDR1 LGHDT, CDR2 YNNKEL (reference sequence). CDR3 length: 14 residues.

This CDR3 is CAWSVRSSGNTIYF. The CDR3 DNA follows: TGTGCCTGGAGTGTACGGAGCTCTGGAAACACCATATATTTT. The chain is built from TRBV30 and TRBJ1-3; D gene ambiguous. The CDR3 consists of 14 residues. V lost 0 bases and J lost 0, with 6 bases in between. Germline V gene data show CDR1 as GTSNPN and CDR2 as SVGIG (reference sequence).

This chain uses TRBV5-1 with TRBJ1-3; TRBD1 agrees at 7 bases. The CDR3 has 18 residues. V shed 4 bases, J shed 0 bases, and the junction held 13 bases outside the gene matches. Per germline, CDR1 SGHRS and CDR2 YFSETQ. The CDR3 DNA follows: TGCGCCAGCAGCCAAGAGCCGACAGGGACCCTCTCTGGAAACACCATATATTTT. It translates to CASSQEPTGTLSGNTIYF.

The rearrangement joins TRBV5-1 to TRBJ2-7, with TRBD1 matching 12 bases. CDR1 is SGHRS, CDR2 YFSETQ, per germline. CDR3 length equals 17 residues. Trimming took 4 bases from V and 1 from J; bases not matched to a gene: 9. The CDR3 sequence is CASSQPGQGAYSYEQYF. In DNA, the CDR3 is TGCGCCAGCAGCCAACCGGGACAGGGGGCTTATTCCTACGAGCAGTACTTC.

This clone was seen a single time. The chain uses TRBV5-5 and TRBJ2-7, with D unresolved. This CDR3 region has 13 residues. Germline loops: CDR1 SGHKS, CDR2 YYEKEE (reference sequence). With 0 bases removed from V and 6 bases from J, the gap between germline ends came to 10 bases. The CDR3 coding sequence is TGTGCCAGCAGCTTGGTAGCCATGGGCGAGCAGTACGTC. Encoded protein: CASSLVAMGEQYV.

J is TRBJ2-5 and V is TRBV14; D is undetermined. The CDR3 is 13 residues long. Germline V gene lookup returns CDR1 SGHDN and CDR2 FVKESK. Deletions cut 0 bases from V and 4 bases from J, with 6 bases between. CDR3 DNA sequence: TGTGCCAGCAGCCAAGAGAGGAGAGAGACCCAGTACTTC. Translating it yields CASSQERRETQYF.

This chain connects TRBV11-2 to TRBJ1-2, with D perhaps matching TRBD1 (6 bases). The V gene lost 4 bases and the J gene lost 4 bases, with 16 bases spanning the gap. Germline lookup yields CDR1 SGHAT and CDR2 FQNNGV. The length of the CDR3 is 15 residues. This CDR3 is CASSSSPRGFYGYTF. The CDR3 DNA is TGTGCCAGCAGCTCCTCCCCCAGGGGATTCTATGGCTACACCTTC. The whole variable domain, remainder taken from reference TRBV11-2 and TRBJ1-2, is EAGVAQSPRYKIIEKRQSVAFWCNPISGHATLYWYQQILGQGPKLLIQFQNNGVVDDSQLPKDRFSAERLKGVDSTLKIQPAKLEDSAVYLCASSSSPRGFYGYTFGSGTRLTVV.

The rearrangement uses TRBV7-3 and TRBJ2-2; 14 bases agree with TRBD2. The V gene's germline CDR1 is SGHTA and CDR2 FQGTGA. With 5 bases clipped from V and 6 bases from J, the junction kept 2 bases outside the gene matches. CDR3 length: 15 amino acids. The CDR3 bases are TGTGCCAGCAGCCAGGGACTAGCGGGAGCCGGGGAGCTGTTTTTT. This encodes CASSQGLAGAGELFF.

This chain joins TRBV11-2 and TRBJ2-3; the D is unclear. The CDR3 is 16 residues long. V was shortened by 2 bases and J by 0 bases, with 12 bases between the two germline ends. From germline, CDR1 is SGHAT and CDR2 FQNNGV. The CDR3 coding sequence is TGTGCCAGCAGCTTACGCAGTTCCCATAGCACAGATACGCAGTATTTT. This codes for CASSLRSSHSTDTQYF. Looking up the rest from reference TRBV11-2 and TRBJ2-3 gives the full variable domain: EAGVAQSPRYKIIEKRQSVAFWCNPISGHATLYWYQQILGQGPKLLIQFQNNGVVDDSQLPKDRFSAERLKGVDSTLKIQPAKLEDSAVYLCASSLRSSHSTDTQYFGPGTRLTVL.

The chain employs TRBV10-2 and TRBJ1-1, with a tentative D call TRBD1 (6 bases). V lost 2 bases and J 1 base, leaving 14 bases between the germline ends. Looked up from germline, CDR1 is WSHSY and CDR2 is SAAADI. The CDR3 consists of 16 residues. CDR3 amino acids: CASSEGRSTGNTEAFF. The DNA for the CDR3 is TGCGCCAGCAGTGAGGGTAGGTCGACAGGGAACACTGAAGCTTTCTTT.